This entry lists 26 T cell receptor beta chains sequenced from one sample in a study of Ad26.COV2.S vaccination and SARS-CoV-2 variants. Clones were sequenced by immunoSEQ multiplex PCR, and TCRdb holds only the in-frame ones, with some missing. The table shows 360,000 or so clones, with about 91% occurring only once. Noted treatment: 15 to 20 received Ad26.COV2.S at low or high dose, single or two shots; about 5 received placebo; per-sample allocation not given. Sampling occurred on day 63 after the first vaccine or placebo injection. Sequences were derived from peripheral blood, sampled in a trial of Ad26.COV2.S vaccine versus placebo. The receptor source for this set is a person between 18 and 59 years old who received the Ad26.COV2.S COVID-19 vaccine or a placebo.

J is TRBJ2-7 and V is TRBV9; 7 bases fit TRBD1. The germline CDR1 and CDR2 sequences are SGDLS and YYNGEE. The V gene end was trimmed by 4 bases and the J gene end by 4 bases; junction bases not matched to a gene: 20. The CDR3 consists of 18 residues. CDR3 nucleotide sequence: TGTGCCAGCAGCCCAAATACTCGGACAGGCAAGGGGGATTACGAGCAGTACTTC. Its protein is CASSPNTRTGKGDYEQYF.

The rearrangement links TRBV9 to TRBJ1-1; tentatively, D is TRBD1 (5 bases). V lost 1 base to trimming and J lost 3 bases, with 10 bases between them. Germline-derived CDR1 and CDR2 are SGDLS and YYNGEE. This CDR3 spans 14 amino acids. CDR3 region: CASSVSQGYTEAFF. CDR3 nucleotides: TGTGCCAGCAGCGTATCGCAGGGCTACACTGAAGCTTTCTTT.

J is TRBJ1-6 and V is TRBV10-3, with D possibly TRBD1 on 5 matching bases. V was cut by 6 bases and J by 3 bases, with 6 bases left in between. CDR1 is ENHRY and CDR2 is SYGVKD in the germline V gene. This CDR3 contains 13 residues. The CDR3 DNA sequence: TGTGCCATCAGACAGGACTATAATTCACCCCTCCACTTT. Protein sequence: CAIRQDYNSPLHF.

This sequence joins TRBV28 and TRBJ2-1; D tentatively fits TRBD1 or TRBD2 (5 bases each). Germline CDR1 MDHEN, CDR2 SYDVKM. The CDR3 sequence is 15 residues long. V lost 6 bases, J lost 9 bases, and 21 bases lay in between. Here the CDR3 DNA reads TGTGCCAGCAGCCTTAATCTAGCTCGGGGCGGTGAGCAGTTCTTC. This translates into CASSLNLARGGEQFF.

J is TRBJ1-6 and V is TRBV7-8, with D possibly matching TRBD1 (5 bases). Between the trimmed V and J ends, which lost 5 bases and 0 bases, there was a span of 17 bases. CDR1 is SGHVS, CDR2 FQNEAQ, per germline. This CDR3 is built from 18 residues. The CDR3 nucleotides read TGTGCCAGCAGCGCGGTATCCGGGGGAGGCTCCTATAATTCACCCCTCCACTTT. Protein product: CASSAVSGGGSYNSPLHF.

The rearrangement joins TRBV28 to TRBJ2-7, with 9 bases matching TRBD2. This CDR3 region has 14 residues. Germline values: CDR1 MDHEN, CDR2 SYDVKM. Trimming cost V 6 bases and J 5 bases; bases outside gene matches: 8. The CDR3 region has the DNA TGTGCCAGCAGAGCGGGAGGAAAGAGAAACGAGCAGTACTTC. Amino acid sequence: CASRAGGKRNEQYF.

V usage is TRBV5-4 and J usage is TRBJ2-4; 16 bases fit TRBD2. Germline loops: CDR1 SGHNT, CDR2 YYREEE (reference sequence). CDR3 length: 18 residues. V was pared by 4 bases and J by 0 bases, with 4 bases of the junction left unmatched. The DNA of the CDR3 is TGTGCCAGCAGCAGGGGACTAGCGGGAGGGGAAGCCAAAAACATTCAGTACTTC. Residues: CASSRGLAGGEAKNIQYF.

The V call is TRBV25-1, the J call TRBJ1-3, with D tentatively TRBD1 (6 bases). The V and J ends lost 3 bases and 0 bases respectively, with 15 bases between them. The germline CDR1 and CDR2 sequences are MGHDK and SYGVNS. CDR3 length: 17 amino acids. In DNA, the CDR3 is TGTGCCAGCAGTGATTGGTCGGGGGGCTACTCTGGAAACACCATATATTTT. It is translated as CASSDWSGGYSGNTIYF.

This chain uses TRBV4-1 with TRBJ2-1, with 8 nucleotides matching TRBD2. The J segment lost 5 bases and the V segment lost 0 bases, leaving 6 bases of the junction unmatched. This CDR3 contains 16 residues. CDR1 is MGHRA and CDR2 is YSYEKL in the germline V gene. This CDR3 reads CASSQELAGGHNEQFF. CDR3 sequence (DNA): TGCGCCAGCAGCCAAGAATTGGCGGGAGGACACAATGAGCAGTTCTTC.

This chain uses TRBV5-4 with TRBJ1-2; D not resolved. The germline V gene has CDR1 SGHNT and CDR2 YYREEE (reference sequence). The CDR3 has 12 amino acids. Trimming took 2 bases from V and 7 from J, leaving 9 bases between them. CDR3: CASSLDRVGYTF. CDR3 nucleotides: TGTGCCAGCAGCTTAGACCGGGTTGGCTACACCTTC.

The V call is TRBV6-6, the J call TRBJ1-4; D is uncertain. Germline CDR1 and CDR2: MNHNY and SVGAGI (reference sequence). This CDR3 is 13 amino acids long. With 5 bases removed from V and 7 bases from J, the gap between germline ends came to 11 bases. The CDR3 DNA follows: TGTGCCAGCAGTCAAGATGATGCTGAAAAACTGTTTTTT. Its protein product is CASSQDDAEKLFF.

With regard to this clone: Additional DNA sequences in this sample encode the identical CDR3. The chain uses TRBV19 and TRBJ2-1; D possibly corresponds to TRBD1 (6 bases). The CDR3 contains 15 residues. Looked up from germline, CDR1 is LNHDA and CDR2 is SQIVND (reference sequence). Between the trimmed V and J ends, which lost 5 bases and 0 bases, there was a span of 11 bases. CDR3 nucleotide sequence: TGTGCCAGTAGTGCGGACAGAAGCTCCTACAATGAGCAGTTCTTC. It yields the protein CASSADRSSYNEQFF.

The chain employs TRBV6-5 and TRBJ2-7, with D possibly called TRBD1 or TRBD2 (5 bases each). Trimming shortened V by 2 bases and J by 1 base, and 9 bases separated the two germline ends. CDR1 and CDR2 (germline): MNHEY, SVGAGI. This CDR3 has 14 residues. As DNA, the CDR3 is TGTGCCAGCAGTTACGAGGGACCTTCCTACGAGCAGTACTTC. As protein: CASSYEGPSYEQYF.

The rearrangement joins TRBV6-5 to TRBJ2-1; a weak D match, TRBD1 (7 bases). Trimming took 6 bases from V and 7 from J, leaving 16 bases between them. Germline V CDR1 and CDR2: MNHEY, SVGAGI. This CDR3 is built from 14 residues. CDR3 region: CASSVRDSGNEQFF. CDR3 sequence (DNA): TGTGCCAGCAGCGTCCGGGACAGCGGGAATGAGCAGTTCTTC.

The chain joins TRBV7-9 to TRBJ1-1, with a possible D match to TRBD1 (5 bases). Germline V gives CDR1 SEHNR, CDR2 FQNEAQ (reference sequence). The CDR3 extends over 15 amino acids. Trimming shortened V by 6 bases and J by 1 base, and 15 bases separated the two germline ends. The CDR3 protein is CASRGGGTTNTEAFF. CDR3 nucleotides: TGTGCCAGCAGGGGCGGTGGGACGACGAACACTGAAGCTTTCTTT.

The chain carries TRBV18 and TRBJ2-7; D remains unclear. Per the germline V gene, CDR1 is KGHSH and CDR2 is LQKENI. Between the trimmed V and J ends, which lost 0 bases and 0 bases, there was a span of 6 bases. CDR3 length equals 14 residues. The CDR3 here is CASSPPDLSYEQYF. CDR3 in DNA: TGTGCCAGCTCACCACCGGACCTCTCCTACGAGCAGTACTTC.

The chain is built from TRBV2 and TRBJ1-1; D unresolved. This CDR3 spans 15 amino acids. Germline loops: CDR1 SNHLY, CDR2 FYNNEI. Trimming removed 6 bases from V and 1 base from J, with 15 bases in between. CDR3 in DNA: TGTGCCAGCAGGCCCGACACGGTACGGAACACTGAAGCTTTCTTT. It codes for CASRPDTVRNTEAFF.

The chain couples TRBV28 to TRBJ2-6; TRBD2 agrees at 8 bases. V was pared by 5 bases and J by 2 bases, with 2 bases of the junction left unmatched. The CDR3 is made up of 15 amino acids. Germline-derived CDR1 and CDR2 are MDHEN and SYDVKM. The DNA for the CDR3 is TGTGCCAGCAGTCCGGGGGGGACTGGGGCCAACGTCCTGACTTTC. Its translation: CASSPGGTGANVLTF.

The CDR3 nucleotides read TGTGCCAGCAGGCAGGGTATGAGCAATCAGCCCCAGCATTTT. This translates into CASRQGMSNQPQHF. The J gene is TRBJ1-5, the V gene TRBV6-5; D may be TRBD1 (5 bases). The CDR3 extends over 14 amino acids. V was pared by 6 bases and J by 1 base, with 10 bases between. CDR1 is MNHEY, CDR2 SVGAGI, per germline.

The chain has TRBV19 and TRBJ2-6; no reliable D call. CDR3 size: 17 residues. Per germline, CDR1 LNHDA and CDR2 SQIVND (reference sequence). V lost 4 bases to trimming and J lost 0 bases, with 13 bases between them. CDR3 in amino acids: CASSKGFTFSGANVLTF. The DNA for the CDR3 is TGTGCCAGTAGTAAAGGGTTTACCTTCTCTGGGGCCAACGTCCTGACTTTC.

This chain uses TRBV4-1 with TRBJ1-2; D is undetermined. The CDR3 runs to 15 residues. The germline gives CDR1 MGHRA, CDR2 YSYEKL. The V gene lost 1 base and the J gene lost 2 bases, with 11 bases spanning the gap. The CDR3 sequence is CASSQVGQRNYGYTF. Here the CDR3 DNA reads TGCGCCAGCAGCCAAGTTGGGCAGCGGAACTATGGCTACACCTTC.

V is TRBV5-1 and J is TRBJ1-2, with a tentative D call TRBD1 (6 bases). The V end lost 4 bases, the J end lost 6 bases, and 16 bases lay between the germline ends. CDR1 is SGHRS, CDR2 YFSETQ, per germline. The CDR3 runs to 14 residues. In nucleotides, the CDR3 is TGCGCCAGCAGCCTGTCAACAGGGAACAATGGCTACACCTTC. It codes for CASSLSTGNNGYTF.

A few counts support this clone. The V and J genes are TRBV5-1 and TRBJ1-5; possibly TRBD1 for D (5 bases). V was clipped by 0 bases and J by 1 base, with 11 bases between them. The CDR3 consists of 16 residues. The V gene's germline CDR1 is SGHRS and CDR2 YFSETQ. The CDR3 is CASSLAVGTSNQPQHF. In DNA form, the CDR3 reads TGCGCCAGCAGCTTGGCCGTTGGGACGAGCAATCAGCCCCAGCATTTT.

The chain couples TRBV19 to TRBJ1-5; TRBD1 is a possible D gene (6 bases). Trimming stripped 5 bases from V and 1 base from J, with 12 bases between. The germline V gene has CDR1 LNHDA and CDR2 SQIVND (reference sequence). This CDR3 has 15 amino acids. This chain's CDR3 is CASSLGGLSNQPQHF. CDR3 DNA sequence: TGTGCCAGTAGTCTAGGGGGTCTAAGCAATCAGCCCCAGCATTTT.

J is TRBJ1-1 and V is TRBV7-9, with D unresolved. The germline gives CDR1 SEHNR, CDR2 FQNEAQ (reference sequence). V was pared by 5 bases and J by 2 bases, with 6 bases between. The CDR3 totals 12 residues. The CDR3 DNA is TGTGCCAGCAGCCGACCCAACACTGAAGCTTTCTTT. Amino acid sequence: CASSRPNTEAFF.

This chain joins TRBV5-4 and TRBJ2-2; D may correspond to TRBD1 or TRBD2 (5 bases each). The germline gives CDR1 SGHNT, CDR2 YYREEE (reference sequence). The V and J ends lost 0 bases and 1 base respectively, with 7 bases between them. The CDR3 totals 15 residues. The CDR3 spells CASSLVGGNTGELFF. Here the CDR3 DNA reads TGTGCCAGCAGCTTGGTTGGGGGGAACACCGGGGAGCTGTTTTTT.